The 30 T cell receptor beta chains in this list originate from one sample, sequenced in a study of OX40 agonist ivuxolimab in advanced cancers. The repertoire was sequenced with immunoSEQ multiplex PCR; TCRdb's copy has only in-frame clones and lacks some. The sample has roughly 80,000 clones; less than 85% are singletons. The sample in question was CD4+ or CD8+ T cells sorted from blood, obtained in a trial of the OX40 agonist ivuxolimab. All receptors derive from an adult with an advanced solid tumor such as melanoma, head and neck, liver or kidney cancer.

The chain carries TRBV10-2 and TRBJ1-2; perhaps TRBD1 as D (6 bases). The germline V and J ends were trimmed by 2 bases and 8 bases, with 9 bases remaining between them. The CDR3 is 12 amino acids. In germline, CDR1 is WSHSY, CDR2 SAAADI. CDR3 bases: TGCGCCAGCAGTGAGGGGGGGGGCGGCTACACCTTC. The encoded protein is CASSEGGGGYTF.

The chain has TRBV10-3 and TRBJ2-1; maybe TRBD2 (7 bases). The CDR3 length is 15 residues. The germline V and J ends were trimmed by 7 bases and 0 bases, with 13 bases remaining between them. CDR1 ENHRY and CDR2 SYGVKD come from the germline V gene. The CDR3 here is CAIKGAGASYNEQFF. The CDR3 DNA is TGTGCCATCAAAGGGGCGGGGGCCTCCTACAATGAGCAGTTCTTC.

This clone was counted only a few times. This chain's CDR3 is CASSYTGDTGNTIYF. Written as DNA, the CDR3 is TGCGCCAGCAGCTATACAGGGGACACTGGAAACACCATATATTTT. The chain has TRBV5-1 and TRBJ1-3; 7 nucleotides match TRBD1. The CDR3 covers 15 residues. Trimming cost V 3 bases and J 2 bases; bases outside gene matches: 5. From germline, CDR1 is SGHRS and CDR2 YFSETQ.

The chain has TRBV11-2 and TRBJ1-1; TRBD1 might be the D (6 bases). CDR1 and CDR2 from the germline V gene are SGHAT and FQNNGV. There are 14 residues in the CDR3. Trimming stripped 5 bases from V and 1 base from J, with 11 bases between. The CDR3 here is CASSLGHQNTEAFF. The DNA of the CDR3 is TGTGCCAGCAGCCTGGGACACCAGAACACTGAAGCTTTCTTT.

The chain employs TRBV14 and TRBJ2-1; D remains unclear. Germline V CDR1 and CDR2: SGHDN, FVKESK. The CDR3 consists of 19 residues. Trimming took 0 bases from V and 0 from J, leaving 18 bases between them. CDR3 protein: CASSQDGVLAVSSYNEQFF. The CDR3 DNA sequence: TGTGCCAGCAGCCAAGATGGAGTCTTGGCAGTAAGCTCCTACAATGAGCAGTTCTTC.

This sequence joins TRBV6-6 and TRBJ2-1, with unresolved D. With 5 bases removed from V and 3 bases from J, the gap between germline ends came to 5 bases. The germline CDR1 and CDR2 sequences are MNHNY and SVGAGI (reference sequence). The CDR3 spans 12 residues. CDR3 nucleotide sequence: TGTGCCAGCAGTACTGACTACAATGAGCAGTTCTTC. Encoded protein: CASSTDYNEQFF.

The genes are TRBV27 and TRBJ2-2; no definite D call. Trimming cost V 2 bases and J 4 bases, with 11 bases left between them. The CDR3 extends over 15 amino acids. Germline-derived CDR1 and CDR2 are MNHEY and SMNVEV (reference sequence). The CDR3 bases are TGTGCCAGCAGTTTAATTGGAAGGAGCACCGGGGAGCTGTTTTTT. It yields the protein CASSLIGRSTGELFF.

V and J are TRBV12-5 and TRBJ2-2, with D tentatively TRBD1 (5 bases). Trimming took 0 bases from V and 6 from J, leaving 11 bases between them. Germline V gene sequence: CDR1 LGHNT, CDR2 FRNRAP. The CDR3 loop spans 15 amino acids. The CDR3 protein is CASGLVQGWAGELFF. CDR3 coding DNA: TGTGCTAGTGGTTTGGTTCAGGGTTGGGCCGGGGAGCTGTTTTTT. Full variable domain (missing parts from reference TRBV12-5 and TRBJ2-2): DARVTQTPRHKVTEMGQEVTMRCQPILGHNTVFWYRQTMMQGLELLAYFRNRAPLDDSGMPKDRFSAEMPDATLATLKIQPSEPRDSAVYFCASGLVQGWAGELFFGEGSRLTVL.

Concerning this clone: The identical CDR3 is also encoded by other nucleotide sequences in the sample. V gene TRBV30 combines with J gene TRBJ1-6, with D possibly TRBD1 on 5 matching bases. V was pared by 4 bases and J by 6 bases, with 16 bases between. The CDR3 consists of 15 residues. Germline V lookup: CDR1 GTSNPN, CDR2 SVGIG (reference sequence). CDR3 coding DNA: TGTGCCTGGATCCGTGGCAGGGTTGGTAATTCACCCCTCCACTTT. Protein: CAWIRGRVGNSPLHF. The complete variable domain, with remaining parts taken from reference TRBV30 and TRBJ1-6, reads SQTIHQWPATLVQPVGSPLSLECTVEGTSNPNLYWYRQAAGRGLQLLFYSVGIGQISSEVPQNLSASRPQDRQFILSSKKLLLSDSGFYLCAWIRGRVGNSPLHFGNGTRLTVT.

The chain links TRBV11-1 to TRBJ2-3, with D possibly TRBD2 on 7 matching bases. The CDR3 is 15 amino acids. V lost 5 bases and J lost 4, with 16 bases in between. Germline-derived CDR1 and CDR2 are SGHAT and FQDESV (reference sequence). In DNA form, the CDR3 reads TGTGCCAGCAGCCTACCGGGGGGCCGGCCAGATACGCAGTATTTT. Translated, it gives CASSLPGGRPDTQYF.

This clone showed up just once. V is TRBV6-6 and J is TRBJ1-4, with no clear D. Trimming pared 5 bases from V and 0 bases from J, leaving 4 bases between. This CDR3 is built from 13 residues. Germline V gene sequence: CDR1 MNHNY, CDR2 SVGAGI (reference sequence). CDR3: CASSDTTNEKLFF. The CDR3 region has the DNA TGTGCCAGCAGTGACACAACTAATGAAAAACTGTTTTTT.

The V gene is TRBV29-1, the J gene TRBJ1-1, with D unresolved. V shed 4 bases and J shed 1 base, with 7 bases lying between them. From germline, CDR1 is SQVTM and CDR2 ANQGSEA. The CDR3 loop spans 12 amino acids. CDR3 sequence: CSVGASNTEAFF. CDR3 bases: TGCAGCGTTGGGGCCTCGAACACTGAAGCTTTCTTT.

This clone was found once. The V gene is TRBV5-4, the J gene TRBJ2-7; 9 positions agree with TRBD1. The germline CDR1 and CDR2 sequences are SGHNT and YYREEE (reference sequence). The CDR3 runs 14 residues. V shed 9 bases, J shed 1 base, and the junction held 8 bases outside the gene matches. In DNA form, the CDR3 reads TGTGCCACCAGTGGACAGGGGAGGTCCTACGAGCAGTACTTC. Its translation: CATSGQGRSYEQYF.

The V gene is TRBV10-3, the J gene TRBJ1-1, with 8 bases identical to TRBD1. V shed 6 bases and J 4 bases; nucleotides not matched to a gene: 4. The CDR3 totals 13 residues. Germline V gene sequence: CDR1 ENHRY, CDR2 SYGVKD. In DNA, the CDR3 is TGTGCCATCAGGCCCACAGGGGGCACTGAAGCTTTCTTT. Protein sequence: CAIRPTGGTEAFF.

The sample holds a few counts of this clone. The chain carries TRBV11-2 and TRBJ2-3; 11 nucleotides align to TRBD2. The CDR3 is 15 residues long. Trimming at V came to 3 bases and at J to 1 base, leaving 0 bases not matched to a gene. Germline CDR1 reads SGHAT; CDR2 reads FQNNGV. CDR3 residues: CASSFSGGGTDTQYF. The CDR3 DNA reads TGTGCCAGCAGCTTTAGCGGGGGGGGCACAGATACGCAGTATTTT.

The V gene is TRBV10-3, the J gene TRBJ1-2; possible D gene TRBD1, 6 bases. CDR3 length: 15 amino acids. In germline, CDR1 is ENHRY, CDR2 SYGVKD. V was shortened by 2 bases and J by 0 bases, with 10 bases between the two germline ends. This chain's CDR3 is CAISEAGTTNYGYTF. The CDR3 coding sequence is TGTGCCATCAGTGAGGCAGGGACAACTAACTATGGCTACACCTTC.

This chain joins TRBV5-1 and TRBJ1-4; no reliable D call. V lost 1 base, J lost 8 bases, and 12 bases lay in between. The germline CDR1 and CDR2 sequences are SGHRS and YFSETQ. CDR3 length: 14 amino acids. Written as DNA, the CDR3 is TGCGCCAGCAGCTTGCAGGCACAGACGGAAAAACTGTTTTTT. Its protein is CASSLQAQTEKLFF.

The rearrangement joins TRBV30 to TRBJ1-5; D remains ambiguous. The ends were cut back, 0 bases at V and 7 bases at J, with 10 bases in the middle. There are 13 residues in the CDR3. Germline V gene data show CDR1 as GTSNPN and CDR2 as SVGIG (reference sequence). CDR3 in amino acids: CAWSVGSGQPQHF. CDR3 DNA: TGTGCCTGGAGTGTAGGGTCGGGACAGCCCCAGCATTTT.

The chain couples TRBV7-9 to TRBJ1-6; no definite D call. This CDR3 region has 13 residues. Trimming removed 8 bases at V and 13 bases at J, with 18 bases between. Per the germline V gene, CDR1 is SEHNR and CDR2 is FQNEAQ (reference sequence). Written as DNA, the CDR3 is TGTGCCAGCTCCCCTCCCTTAGGAACCCCCCTCCACTTT. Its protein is CASSPPLGTPLHF.

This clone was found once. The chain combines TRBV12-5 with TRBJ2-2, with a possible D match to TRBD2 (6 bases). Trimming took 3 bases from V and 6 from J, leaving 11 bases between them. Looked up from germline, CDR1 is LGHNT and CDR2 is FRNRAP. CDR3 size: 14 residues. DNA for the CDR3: TGTGCTAGTGGTTTCCATGGGGGGTCCGGGGAGCTGTTTTTT. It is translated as CASGFHGGSGELFF.

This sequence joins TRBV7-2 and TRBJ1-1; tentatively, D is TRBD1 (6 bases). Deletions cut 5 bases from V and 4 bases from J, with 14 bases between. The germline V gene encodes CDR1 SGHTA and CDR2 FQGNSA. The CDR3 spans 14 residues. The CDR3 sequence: CASSPRGGGTEAFF. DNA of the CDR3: TGTGCCAGCAGCCCACGAGGAGGGGGCACTGAAGCTTTCTTT.

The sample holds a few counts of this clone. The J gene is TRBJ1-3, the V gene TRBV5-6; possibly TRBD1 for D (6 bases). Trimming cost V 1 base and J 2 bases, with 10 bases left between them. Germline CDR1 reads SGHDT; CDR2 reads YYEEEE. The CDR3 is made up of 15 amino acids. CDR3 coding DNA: TGTGCCAGCAGCTTGTCTTACAGGGCTGGAAACACCATATATTTT. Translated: CASSLSYRAGNTIYF.

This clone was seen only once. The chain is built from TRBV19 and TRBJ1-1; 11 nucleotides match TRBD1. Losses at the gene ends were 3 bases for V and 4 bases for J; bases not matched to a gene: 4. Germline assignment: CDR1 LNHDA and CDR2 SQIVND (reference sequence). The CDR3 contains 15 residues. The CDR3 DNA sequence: TGTGCCAGTAGTATCCCGGGACAGGGGGGCACTGAAGCTTTCTTT. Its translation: CASSIPGQGGTEAFF.

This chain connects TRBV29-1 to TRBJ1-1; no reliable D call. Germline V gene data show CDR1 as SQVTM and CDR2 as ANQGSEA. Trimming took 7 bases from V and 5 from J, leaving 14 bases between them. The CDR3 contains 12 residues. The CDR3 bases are TGCAGCGCTACCGCAGGAGGGACTGAAGCTTTCTTT. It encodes CSATAGGTEAFF.

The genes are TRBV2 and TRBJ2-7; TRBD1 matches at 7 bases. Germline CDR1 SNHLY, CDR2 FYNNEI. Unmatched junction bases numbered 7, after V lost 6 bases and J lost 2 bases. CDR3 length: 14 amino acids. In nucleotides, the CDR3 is TGTGCCAGCAGGCAGACAGGGATCACCTACGAGCAGTACTTC. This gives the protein CASRQTGITYEQYF.

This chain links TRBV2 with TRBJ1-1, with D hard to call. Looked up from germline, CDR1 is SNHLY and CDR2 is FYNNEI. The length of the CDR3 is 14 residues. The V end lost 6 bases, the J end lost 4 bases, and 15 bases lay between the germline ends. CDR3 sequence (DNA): TGTGCCAGCAGGCCCCAAGCGGCGGTCACTGAAGCTTTCTTT. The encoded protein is CASRPQAAVTEAFF. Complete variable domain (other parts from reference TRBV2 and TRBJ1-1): EPEVTQTPSHQVTQMGQEVILRCVPISNHLYFYWYRQILGQKVEFLVSFYNNEISEKSEIFDDQFSVERPDGSNFTLKIRSTKLEDSAMYFCASRPQAAVTEAFFGQGTRLTVV.

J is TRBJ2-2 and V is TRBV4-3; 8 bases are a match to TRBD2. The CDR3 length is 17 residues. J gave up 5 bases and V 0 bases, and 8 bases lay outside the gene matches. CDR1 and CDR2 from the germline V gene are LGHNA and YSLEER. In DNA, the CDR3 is TGCGCCAGCAGCCAAGATCCAGCGGGGGCGGGGACCGGGGAGCTGTTTTTT. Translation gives CASSQDPAGAGTGELFF.

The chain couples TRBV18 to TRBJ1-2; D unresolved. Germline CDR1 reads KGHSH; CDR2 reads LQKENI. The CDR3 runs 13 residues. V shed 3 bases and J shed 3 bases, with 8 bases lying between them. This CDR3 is CASSPVLYYGYTF. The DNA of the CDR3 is TGTGCCAGCTCACCGGTTCTCTACTATGGCTACACCTTC.

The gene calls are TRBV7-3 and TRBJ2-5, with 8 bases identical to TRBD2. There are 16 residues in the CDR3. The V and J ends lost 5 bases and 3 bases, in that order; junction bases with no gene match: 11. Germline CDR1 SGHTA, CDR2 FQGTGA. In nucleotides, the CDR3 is TGTGCCAGCAGCCCCTCTGGCGAGCGGGGGAAAGAGACCCAGTACTTC. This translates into CASSPSGERGKETQYF.

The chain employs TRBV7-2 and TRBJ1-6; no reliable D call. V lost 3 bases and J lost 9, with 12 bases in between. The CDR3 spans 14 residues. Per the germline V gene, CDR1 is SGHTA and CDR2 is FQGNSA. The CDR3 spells CASSFLRGASPLHF. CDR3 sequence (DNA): TGTGCCAGCAGCTTTCTCCGGGGAGCTTCACCCCTCCACTTT.